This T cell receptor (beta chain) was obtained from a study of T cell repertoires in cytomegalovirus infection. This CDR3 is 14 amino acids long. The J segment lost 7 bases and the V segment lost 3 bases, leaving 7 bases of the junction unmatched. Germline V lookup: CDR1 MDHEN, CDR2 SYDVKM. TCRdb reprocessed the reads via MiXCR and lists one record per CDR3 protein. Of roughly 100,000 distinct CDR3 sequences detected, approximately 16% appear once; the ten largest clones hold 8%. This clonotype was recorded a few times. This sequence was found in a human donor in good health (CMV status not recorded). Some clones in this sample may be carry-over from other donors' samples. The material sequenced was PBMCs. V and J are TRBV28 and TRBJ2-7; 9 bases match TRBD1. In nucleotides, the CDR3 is TGTGCCAGCAGTTTTAACAGGGGGCTAAGGGAGCAGTACTTC. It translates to CASSFNRGLREQYF.